Listed below are T cell receptor beta chains from one sample, sequenced in a study of post-analysis software for immune sequencing data. TCRdb processed the PCR reads anew with MiXCR; each CDR3 protein has one entry. The data hold more than 350,000 distinct CDR3 sequences, with 30% to 45% observed a single time. The sample comprised blood. These receptors all come from a girl aged 2 to 10 with multiple sclerosis. The CDR3 runs from the conserved cysteine through the conserved F or W. Fields, in order: D gene, V gene, J gene, clone size, CDR3 length, CDR3 DNA, CDR3 protein. D genes are given only for firm matches. Clone size, where shown, is once, few, many, or a class for clones that have expanded.

d_call: TRBD2; v_call: TRBV3-1; j_call: TRBJ2-3; clone_size: .; cdr3_length: 16; cdr3_nt: TGTGCCAGCAGCCAGCGTCCTAGCGGGAGTGTGGATACGCAGTATTTT; cdr3_aa: CASSQRPSGSVDTQYF
d_call: .; v_call: TRBV6-1; j_call: TRBJ2-1; clone_size: few; cdr3_length: 12; cdr3_nt: TGTGCCAGCAGAGCTTTCGGGACGGAGCAGTTCTTC; cdr3_aa: CASRAFGTEQFF
d_call: .; v_call: TRBV27; j_call: TRBJ1-4; clone_size: few; cdr3_length: 14; cdr3_nt: TGTGCCAGCAGTCCACAGGGTTGGAATGAAAAACTGTTTTTT; cdr3_aa: CASSPQGWNEKLFF
d_call: .; v_call: TRBV7-9; j_call: TRBJ2-1; clone_size: few; cdr3_length: 15; cdr3_nt: TGTGCCAGCAGCCCGGCCGGGACTTCTCCTAATGAGCAGTTCTTC; cdr3_aa: CASSPAGTSPNEQFF
d_call: .; v_call: TRBV20-1; j_call: TRBJ1-2; clone_size: .; cdr3_length: 12; cdr3_nt: TGCAGTGCAAGTGACGGCGGCTCTGGCTACACCTTC; cdr3_aa: CSASDGGSGYTF
d_call: TRBD2; v_call: TRBV6-2/TRBV6-3; j_call: TRBJ2-5; clone_size: .; cdr3_length: 16; cdr3_nt: TGTGCCAGCAGTGACGCCACTAGCGGGCCACAAGAGACCCAGTACTTC; cdr3_aa: CASSDATSGPQETQYF
d_call: .; v_call: TRBV29-1; j_call: TRBJ1-5; clone_size: few; cdr3_length: 13; cdr3_nt: TGCAGCGTTGTTTCGAGTAGCAATCAGCCCCAGCATTTT; cdr3_aa: CSVVSSSNQPQHF
d_call: TRBD2; v_call: TRBV6-5; j_call: TRBJ2-1; clone_size: few; cdr3_length: 15; cdr3_nt: TGTGCCAGCAGTGACACTAGCGGGGTTTACAATGAGCAGTTCTTC; cdr3_aa: CASSDTSGVYNEQFF
d_call: TRBD1; v_call: TRBV5-6; j_call: TRBJ2-3; clone_size: .; cdr3_length: 15; cdr3_nt: TGTGTCAGCAGTTTCGGGACAGGGAACACAGATACGCAGTATTTT; cdr3_aa: CVSSFGTGNTDTQYF
d_call: .; v_call: TRBV19; j_call: TRBJ1-1; clone_size: .; cdr3_length: 14; cdr3_nt: TGTGCCAGTAGTATAAGCAGGGTGAACACTGAAGCTTTCTTT; cdr3_aa: CASSISRVNTEAFF
d_call: .; v_call: TRBV5-1; j_call: TRBJ2-7; clone_size: .; cdr3_length: 14; cdr3_nt: TGCGCCAGCAGCTTGGGGGACGCTCCCTACGAGCAGTACTTC; cdr3_aa: CASSLGDAPYEQYF
d_call: .; v_call: TRBV21-1; j_call: TRBJ2-1; clone_size: .; cdr3_length: 15; cdr3_nt: TGCGCCAGCAGCAAAAAGGACAGGGAAGGGAATGAGCAGTTCTTC; cdr3_aa: CASSKKDREGNEQFF
d_call: .; v_call: TRBV7-9; j_call: TRBJ1-5; clone_size: .; cdr3_length: 14; cdr3_nt: TGTGCCAGCGGAGAGGACACTAGCAATCAGCCCCAGCATTTT; cdr3_aa: CASGEDTSNQPQHF
d_call: .; v_call: TRBV7-3; j_call: TRBJ1-1; clone_size: .; cdr3_length: 14; cdr3_nt: TGTGCCAGCAGCTTACTTGGAGGGGGCACTGAAGCTTTCTTT; cdr3_aa: CASSLLGGGTEAFF
d_call: .; v_call: TRBV2; j_call: TRBJ1-5; clone_size: .; cdr3_length: 15; cdr3_nt: TGTGCCAGCAGTGAGTCCCACCGTAGCAATCAGCCCCAGCATTTT; cdr3_aa: CASSESHRSNQPQHF
d_call: TRBD2; v_call: TRBV6-2/TRBV6-3; j_call: TRBJ2-7; clone_size: .; cdr3_length: 15; cdr3_nt: TGTGCCAGCAGTACGACTAGCGGGAGAGTCTACGAGCAGTACTTC; cdr3_aa: CASSTTSGRVYEQYF
d_call: .; v_call: TRBV9; j_call: TRBJ2-1; clone_size: .; cdr3_length: 16; cdr3_nt: TGTGCCAGCAGCGCGGACAGAGCGGTTTTTGTGGATGAGCAGTTCTTC; cdr3_aa: CASSADRAVFVDEQFF
d_call: .; v_call: TRBV5-1; j_call: TRBJ2-6; clone_size: few; cdr3_length: 15; cdr3_nt: TGCGCCAGCAGCTTGACAGGGCCCGGGGCCAACGTCCTGACTTTC; cdr3_aa: CASSLTGPGANVLTF
d_call: TRBD1; v_call: TRBV28; j_call: TRBJ2-7; clone_size: few; cdr3_length: 15; cdr3_nt: TGTGCCAGCAGTTCGCCCGGGACAGCTAACTACGAGCAGTACTTC; cdr3_aa: CASSSPGTANYEQYF
d_call: .; v_call: TRBV5-1; j_call: TRBJ2-6; clone_size: .; cdr3_length: 14; cdr3_nt: TGCGCCAGCAGCTCGAAACCTGGGGCCAACGTCCTGACTTTC; cdr3_aa: CASSSKPGANVLTF
d_call: .; v_call: TRBV7-6; j_call: TRBJ2-7; clone_size: many; cdr3_length: 13; cdr3_nt: TGTGCCACCAGTAGCGGTTACTCCTACGAGCAGTACTTC; cdr3_aa: CATSSGYSYEQYF
d_call: TRBD2; v_call: TRBV15; j_call: TRBJ2-4; clone_size: .; cdr3_length: 21; cdr3_nt: TGTGCCACCAGCAGAGATATGGGACTAGCGGGAGGGCCTTTGGGCAAAAACATTCAGTACTTC; cdr3_aa: CATSRDMGLAGGPLGKNIQYF
d_call: TRBD1; v_call: TRBV10-3; j_call: TRBJ2-4; clone_size: .; cdr3_length: 18; cdr3_nt: TGTGCCATCAGTGAGAGGATGGGGGGACAGGGAAGTTGGAACATTCAGTACTTC; cdr3_aa: CAISERMGGQGSWNIQYF
d_call: .; v_call: TRBV11-2; j_call: TRBJ1-1; clone_size: .; cdr3_length: 14; cdr3_nt: TGTGCCAGCAGCTATCGGGGGGTGAACACTGAAGCTTTCTTT; cdr3_aa: CASSYRGVNTEAFF
d_call: TRBD2; v_call: TRBV7-3; j_call: TRBJ2-5; clone_size: few; cdr3_length: 15; cdr3_nt: TGTGCCAGCAGCACTAGCGGGAGGGCCGAGAATGAGCAGTACTTC; cdr3_aa: CASSTSGRAENEQYF
d_call: TRBD2; v_call: TRBV12-5; j_call: TRBJ2-7; clone_size: few; cdr3_length: 16; cdr3_nt: TGTGCTAGTGGTTTGGTACTAGCCCAGGGAGGGTACGAGCAGTACTTC; cdr3_aa: CASGLVLAQGGYEQYF
d_call: .; v_call: TRBV6-4; j_call: TRBJ1-5; clone_size: .; cdr3_length: 13; cdr3_nt: TGTGCCAGCAGTGAGGGGGCGGGTCAGCCCCAGCATTTT; cdr3_aa: CASSEGAGQPQHF
d_call: TRBD1; v_call: TRBV7-3; j_call: TRBJ2-7; clone_size: .; cdr3_length: 13; cdr3_nt: TGTGCCAGCAGCCAGACGGACAGGGGCGAGCAGTACTTC; cdr3_aa: CASSQTDRGEQYF
d_call: .; v_call: TRBV10-3; j_call: TRBJ1-4; clone_size: few; cdr3_length: 14; cdr3_nt: TGTGCCATCAGTGAGAGGGGAGCTAATGAAAAACTGTTTTTT; cdr3_aa: CAISERGANEKLFF
d_call: .; v_call: TRBV7-2; j_call: TRBJ1-2; clone_size: .; cdr3_length: 18; cdr3_nt: TGTGCCAGCAGCCTAGGGGGGACGCGGACGGTCCCCCCTTATGGCTACACCTTC; cdr3_aa: CASSLGGTRTVPPYGYTF
d_call: TRBD1; v_call: TRBV5-1; j_call: TRBJ1-1; clone_size: .; cdr3_length: 15; cdr3_nt: TGCGCCAGCAGGGCACAGGGGCAGCTGAACACTGAAGCTTTCTTT; cdr3_aa: CASRAQGQLNTEAFF
d_call: TRBD1; v_call: TRBV4-2; j_call: TRBJ2-2; clone_size: .; cdr3_length: 17; cdr3_nt: TGTGCCAGCAGCCAAGTATCATCGGGACAGGGGCCCGGGGAGCTGTTTTTT; cdr3_aa: CASSQVSSGQGPGELFF
d_call: .; v_call: TRBV28; j_call: TRBJ2-7; clone_size: few; cdr3_length: 14; cdr3_nt: TGTGCCAGCAGTTTATCTGACCTCTCCTACGAGCAGTACTTC; cdr3_aa: CASSLSDLSYEQYF
d_call: .; v_call: TRBV28; j_call: TRBJ2-7; clone_size: .; cdr3_length: 11; cdr3_nt: TGTGCCAGCAGTTCCCTCTCCGAGCAGTACTTC; cdr3_aa: CASSSLSEQYF
d_call: TRBD2; v_call: TRBV12-3/TRBV12-4; j_call: TRBJ2-7; clone_size: .; cdr3_length: 17; cdr3_nt: TGTGCCAGCAGCCTTTTTCCCCCGAGGGAGGGAACCTACGAGCAGTACTTC; cdr3_aa: CASSLFPPREGTYEQYF
d_call: .; v_call: TRBV9; j_call: TRBJ2-1; clone_size: few; cdr3_length: 16; cdr3_nt: TGTGCCAGCAGCGTAGAAGGTATAGGGACCTACAATGAGCAGTTCTTC; cdr3_aa: CASSVEGIGTYNEQFF